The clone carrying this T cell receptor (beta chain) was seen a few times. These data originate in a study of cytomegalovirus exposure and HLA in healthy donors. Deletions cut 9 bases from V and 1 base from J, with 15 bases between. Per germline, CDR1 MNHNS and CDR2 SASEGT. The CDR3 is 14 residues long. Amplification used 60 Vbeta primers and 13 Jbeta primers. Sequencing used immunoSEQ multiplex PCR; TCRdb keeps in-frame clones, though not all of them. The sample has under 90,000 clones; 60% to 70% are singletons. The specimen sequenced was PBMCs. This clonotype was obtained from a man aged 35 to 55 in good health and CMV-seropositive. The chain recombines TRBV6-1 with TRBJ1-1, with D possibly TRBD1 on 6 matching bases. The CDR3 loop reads CASTKLTGNTEAFF. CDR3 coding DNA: TGTGCCAGTACCAAACTGACAGGGAACACTGAAGCTTTCTTT.